These T cell receptor beta chains were read from a single sample in a study of response to subunit inactivated influenza vaccine. Each CDR3 protein gets one entry after TCRdb re-called the RT-PCR reads with MiXCR. This table holds 500,000 to 650,000 distinct CDR3 sequences, approximately 7.1% found once. The material was PBMCs from blood, obtained 23 to 25 months after vaccination. These receptors all stem from a man between 50 and 69 years old who received an inactivated influenza vaccine. The CDR3 runs from the conserved cysteine through the conserved F or W. A D gene is named only where the DNA matches it firmly. Only part of the rows carry a size: once, few, many, or a class if the clone is expanded.

>TRBJ2-1|TRBD2|many|TRBV5-5
TGTGCCAGCAGCTTGGCTTTCGTAGCGGGGGGGCTTGGGCAGTTCTTC
CASSLAFVAGGLGQFF
>TRBJ2-3|NA|many|TRBV29-1
TGCAGCGTTCGATACCGCGGGGTCACAGATACGCAGTATTTT
CSVRYRGVTDTQYF
>TRBJ1-5|NA|many|TRBV20-1
TGCAGTGCTAGAGGAGTCTCACCAAATCAGCCCCAGCATTTT
CSARGVSPNQPQHF
>TRBJ2-1|TRBD2|few|TRBV7-8
TGTGCCAGCAGCCCGCGGGGGGCGAGGTACAATGAGCAGTTCTTC
CASSPRGARYNEQFF
>TRBJ2-3|NA|NA|TRBV3-1
TGTGCCAGCAGCGAAACCGGGACTGGCACAGATACGCAGTATTTT
CASSETGTGTDTQYF
>TRBJ1-2|NA|few|TRBV5-5
TGTGCCAGCAGCTTGGAGCCGGGGGGCGGTGGCTACACCTTC
CASSLEPGGGGYTF
>TRBJ1-5|NA|NA|TRBV4-1
TGCGCCAGCAGCCAAGAGGGAACAGGGAGGGATCAGCCCCAGCATTTT
CASSQEGTGRDQPQHF
>TRBJ1-4|NA|NA|TRBV29-1
TGCAGCGCCAGCACAGGGACTAATGAAAAACTGTTTTTT
CSASTGTNEKLFF
>TRBJ2-5|TRBD2|few|TRBV12-5
TGTGCTAGTGGTTTATGGACTAGCGGGCGGCGGGAGACCCAGTACTTC
CASGLWTSGRRETQYF
>TRBJ1-5|NA|once|TRBV4-1
TGCGCCAGCAGCCCCCCCCCCGGGGCACGGAATCAGCCCCAGCATTTT
CASSPPPGARNQPQHF
>TRBJ2-7|NA|NA|TRBV6-5
NA
CASSWGPGTGSPLHF
>TRBJ1-1|NA|few|TRBV4-1
TGCGCCAGCAGCCGGAGGTCGGGGGAAGACACTGAAGCTTTCTTT
CASSRRSGEDTEAFF
>TRBJ2-1|TRBD1|few|TRBV5-1
TGCGCCAGCAGCTTTCTCGGGACAGGGAGATACAATGAGCAGTTCTTC
CASSFLGTGRYNEQFF
>TRBJ2-1|TRBD2|NA|TRBV30
TGTGCCTGGACTCCGATGGGGGGGACCTACAATGAGCAGTTCTTC
CAWTPMGGTYNEQFF
>TRBJ1-1|NA|NA|TRBV5-1
TGCGCCAGCAGCTTGGATCGAGGGTCGAACACTGAAGCTTTCTTT
CASSLDRGSNTEAFF
>TRBJ2-5|NA|few|TRBV7-9
TGTGCCAGCAGCTTTGGGCAAGTCCTAGAGACCCAGTACTTC
CASSFGQVLETQYF
>TRBJ2-5|NA|NA|TRBV29-1
TGCAGCGTTGGGAACACCCAAGAGACCCAGTACTTC
CSVGNTQETQYF
>TRBJ2-3|TRBD2|many|TRBV7-9
TGTGCCAGCAGCGTCACTCACCCCGGGGGGGCAGATACGCAGTATTTT
CASSVTHPGGADTQYF
>TRBJ1-4|TRBD1|many|TRBV30
TGTGCCTGGAGTGTTCCGCAGACAGGGAGAAATGAAAAACTGTTTTTT
CAWSVPQTGRNEKLFF
>TRBJ2-7|NA|many|TRBV20-1
TGCAGTGCCGACCCCGGGGGCCGCTCCTACGAGCAGTACTTC
CSADPGGRSYEQYF
>TRBJ2-2|NA|many|TRBV7-9
TGTGCCAGCAGCTTACCGCCGGGCGGGGAGCTGTTTTTT
CASSLPPGGELFF
>TRBJ2-5|TRBD2|NA|TRBV5-1
TGCGCCAGCAGCCCGACTAGCGGGAGGGAAAAGCAAGAGACCCAGTACTTC
CASSPTSGREKQETQYF
>TRBJ2-2|TRBD2|NA|TRBV6-2/TRBV6-3
TGTGCCAGCAGTCTGACTAGCGGGGACGCGAACACCGGGGAGCTGTTTTTT
CASSLTSGDANTGELFF
>TRBJ2-1|TRBD2|few|TRBV5-5
TGTGCCAGCAGGGAGACTAGCGGGAGTCATGAGCAGTTCTTC
CASRETSGSHEQFF
>TRBJ2-3|NA|many|TRBV10-1
TGCGCCAGCAGTGAGAGGACAGCTAGCACAGATACGCAGTATTTT
CASSERTASTDTQYF
>TRBJ1-1|TRBD1|NA|TRBV11-1
TGTGCCAGCAGCTTAGGACGGGACAGGGGGCGGTTTTTCACTGAAGCTTTCTTT
CASSLGRDRGRFFTEAFF
>TRBJ2-2|TRBD2|NA|TRBV6-5
TGTGCCAGCAGTTACTCGACTAGCGGAGGCACCGGGGAGCTGTTTTTT
CASSYSTSGGTGELFF
>TRBJ2-5|NA|NA|TRBV5-1
TGCGCCAGCAGCTTGTTCGTCGGGTTACAAGAGACCCAGTACTTC
CASSLFVGLQETQYF
>TRBJ1-4|NA|few|TRBV10-3
TGTGCCACCTCAGGGACCATTAATGAAAAACTGTTTTTT
CATSGTINEKLFF
>TRBJ1-2|NA|many|TRBV28
TGTGCCAGCCTGGGGCCAGGGAAGCCCTTCTATGGCTACACCTTC
CASLGPGKPFYGYTF
>TRBJ2-1|TRBD2|few|TRBV2
TGTGCCAGCAAGGCGGGGAGGGCCTACAATGAGCAGTTCTTC
CASKAGRAYNEQFF
>TRBJ2-5|NA|many|TRBV7-9
TGTGCCAGCAGCCCAAAACTGAATCAAGAGACCCAGTACTTC
CASSPKLNQETQYF
>TRBJ2-3|NA|few|TRBV5-4
TGTGCCGCGGGGACAAATACGCAGTATTTT
CAAGTNTQYF
>TRBJ2-7|TRBD2|NA|TRBV11-2
TGTGCCAGCAGCCTGACTAGCGGGAAACTCGAGCAGTACTTC
CASSLTSGKLEQYF
>TRBJ1-2|TRBD1|many|TRBV6-2/TRBV6-3
TGTGCCAGCAGTTGGACAGGGGTGGATGGCTACACCTTC
CASSWTGVDGYTF
>TRBJ2-1|TRBD2|many|TRBV20-1
TGCAGTGCTAGAGATTTAGCGGGAGGGCCAAAGAATGAGCAGTTCTTC
CSARDLAGGPKNEQFF
>TRBJ2-7|TRBD2|many|TRBV11-2
TGTGCCAGCAGCTTAGGCCTCCCGGGGGGCTACGAGCAGTACTTC
CASSLGLPGGYEQYF
>TRBJ1-5|NA|NA|TRBV5-5
TGTGCCAGCAGCTCACGGTACGAATCAGGGCCCCAGCATTTT
CASSSRYESGPQHF
>TRBJ2-1|NA|many|TRBV20-1
TGCAGTGCTAAAGGCCCCACCGCCAATGAGCAGTTCTTC
CSAKGPTANEQFF
>TRBJ1-4|NA|few|TRBV4-1
TGCGCCAGCAGCCAAGATTCGGGGGTGACTAATGAAAAACTGTTTTTT
CASSQDSGVTNEKLFF
>TRBJ1-2|NA|NA|TRBV20-1
TGCAGTGCTAGTGGACAGAACTATGGCTACACCTTC
CSASGQNYGYTF
>TRBJ2-2|NA|NA|TRBV2
TGTGCCAGCAGTGAAACTATTGGGGCGGGGGAGCTGTTTTTT
CASSETIGAGELFF
>TRBJ2-6|NA|NA|TRBV7-9
TGTGCCAGCAGCTTAGACGGAGCTGGGGCCAACGTCCTGACTTTC
CASSLDGAGANVLTF
>TRBJ2-1|NA|few|TRBV18
TGTGCCAGCTCACCACGGTCTTCCTCTAGCTCCTACAATGAGCAGTTCTTC
CASSPRSSSSSYNEQFF
>TRBJ2-2|TRBD1|many|TRBV18
TGTGCCAGCTCACCGTTAGGACAGGGACCTAACACCGGGGAGCTGTTTTTT
CASSPLGQGPNTGELFF
>TRBJ2-3|NA|few|TRBV14
TGTGCCAGCAGCCAAGACACGGTAACGCAGTATTTT
CASSQDTVTQYF
>TRBJ1-1|NA|many|TRBV5-1
TGCGCCTCCGGGACCATGAACACTGAAGCTTTCTTT
CASGTMNTEAFF
>TRBJ1-2|NA|many|TRBV3-1
TGTGCCAGCAGCCAAGCGACACACGCCTACACCTTC
CASSQATHAYTF
>TRBJ1-5|TRBD1|few|TRBV7-2
TGTGCCAGCAGCAAACAGGGGAGCAATCAGCCCCAGCATTTT
CASSKQGSNQPQHF
>TRBJ2-1|TRBD2|NA|TRBV9
TGTGCCAGCAGCATTAGCGGGCCCTCCTACAATGAGCAGTTCTTC
CASSISGPSYNEQFF
>TRBJ1-1|NA|NA|TRBV12-3/TRBV12-4
TGTGCCAGCAGACCCCGAGGAGGGGGCACTGAAGCTTTCTTT
CASRPRGGGTEAFF
>TRBJ2-5|NA|NA|TRBV27
TGTGCCAGCAGTTTATTGGGTTTTGGCTTGGTGGAGACCCAGTACTTC
CASSLLGFGLVETQYF
>TRBJ2-3|NA|few|TRBV2
TGTGCCAGCAGCGAAGGGACTCTCACAGATACGCAGTATTTT
CASSEGTLTDTQYF